This TCR beta chain originates from a study of shared clonotypes between healthy human individuals. Study-wide context: The plates for each donor numbered three CD4 naive, three CD4 memory, two CD8 naive and one CD8 memory.

A word on this clone: Its antigen remains unknown.

Study-level findings and limits: The sharing of approximately 4.6% of naive CD4 clonotypes was seen across a handful of donors.

Donors were healthy HIV-negative adults without recently reported acute infections or vaccinations. Between the trimmed V and J ends, which lost 0 bases and 1 base, there was a span of 10 bases. Germline CDR1 is SGDLS and CDR2 is YYNGEE. This CDR3 spans 15 amino acids. The assay ran at deep level. This table comes from immunoSEQ multiplex PCR, and its TCRdb copy is limited to in-frame clones, with some not included. The sample consists of roughly 380,000 clones, about 96% of them appearing once. The V gene is TRBV9, the J gene TRBJ1-2; D is unclear. The sequencing input was memory CD8+ T cells sorted from blood. Described subset: CD45RO+ cells pooled with CCR7-negative TemRA cells. The sequence derives from a man aged 25-40 years in good health. The CDR3 reads CASSVATAGNYGYTF. CDR3 nucleotide sequence: TGTGCCAGCAGCGTAGCTACGGCGGGTAACTATGGCTACACCTTC.